This T cell receptor beta chain was profiled in a study of human T cells and chemical hapten exposure. Total RNA was isolated from unfractionated whole blood. The library labeled individual cDNA molecules by adding unique molecular identifiers to them. TCRdb reanalysed the reads using MiXCR and keeps one entry per CDR3 protein. The table has around 120,000 distinct CDR3 sequences, about 7.7% seen once. This clonotype was seen at least ten times. The CDR3 consists of 18 residues. Germline loops: CDR1 SGHTA, CDR2 FQGNSA. The junction had 7 bases not matched to a gene; V was cut back by 0 bases and J by 8 bases.

The chain combines TRBV7-2 with TRBJ2-1, with TRBD2 matching 16 bases. The clonotype was recovered from a human donor in good health. Some clones in this sample may be carry-over from other donors' samples. The sequencing sample was made of whole blood. This CDR3 is CASSLAGTSGGAIDEQFF. CDR3 DNA sequence: TGTGCCAGCAGCTTAGCGGGGACTAGCGGGGGGGCGATAGATGAGCAGTTCTTC.